This TCR beta chain was documented in a study of T cell responses to AZD1222 COVID-19 vaccine. Regarding the study as a whole: The donor cohort was predominantly white British with a female majority, and clonal diversity may have been underestimated. Spike-specific TCR breadth and depth were elevated following two AZD1222 doses. In the spike-specific TCR repertoire, nearly half reportedly target unmutated variant regions.

About this clone itself: What it binds is not known.

This CDR3 is built from 11 residues. Germline V CDR1 and CDR2: WNHNN, SYGVQD (reference sequence). V was cut by 8 bases and J by 6 bases, with 8 bases left in between. Using immunoSEQ multiplex PCR, the repertoire was profiled, and TCRdb retains in-frame clones only, with some absent. This table holds over 150,000 clones, approximately 89% found once. The receptor was derived from an adult who received the AZD1222 COVID-19 vaccine. This specimen consisted of peripheral blood, obtained 28 days after the second AZD1222 dose. The rearrangement links TRBV10-1 to TRBJ2-1, with D possibly matching TRBD2 (5 bases). CDR3 DNA: TGCGCCAGCGGGGAGTTCAATGAGCAGTTCTTC. Protein product: CASGEFNEQFF.